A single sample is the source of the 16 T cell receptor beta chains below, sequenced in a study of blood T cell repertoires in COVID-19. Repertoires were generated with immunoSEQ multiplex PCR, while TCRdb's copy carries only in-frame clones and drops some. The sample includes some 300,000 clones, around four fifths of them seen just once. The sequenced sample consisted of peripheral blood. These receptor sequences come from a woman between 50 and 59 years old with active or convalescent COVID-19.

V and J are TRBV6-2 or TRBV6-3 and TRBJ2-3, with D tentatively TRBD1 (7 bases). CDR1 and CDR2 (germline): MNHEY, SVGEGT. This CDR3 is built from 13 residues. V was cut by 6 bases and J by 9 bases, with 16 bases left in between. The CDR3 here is CASSYRQGGTQYF. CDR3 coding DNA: TGTGCCAGCAGCTATAGACAGGGAGGCACGCAGTATTTT.

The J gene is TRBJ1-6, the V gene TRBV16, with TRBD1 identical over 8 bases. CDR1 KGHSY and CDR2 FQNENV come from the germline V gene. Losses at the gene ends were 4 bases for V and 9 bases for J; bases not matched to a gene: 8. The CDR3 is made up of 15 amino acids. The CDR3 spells CASSPLQGERSPLHF. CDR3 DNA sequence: TGTGCCAGCAGCCCCCTACAGGGGGAACGTTCACCCCTCCACTTT.

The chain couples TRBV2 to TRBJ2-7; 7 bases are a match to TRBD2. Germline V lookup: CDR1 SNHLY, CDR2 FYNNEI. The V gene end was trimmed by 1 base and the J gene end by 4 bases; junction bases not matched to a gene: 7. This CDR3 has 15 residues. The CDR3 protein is CASSEDGKRGYEQYF. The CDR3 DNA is TGTGCCAGCAGTGAAGACGGGAAGCGGGGTTACGAGCAGTACTTC. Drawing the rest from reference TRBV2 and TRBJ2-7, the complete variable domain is EPEVTQTPSHQVTQMGQEVILRCVPISNHLYFYWYRQILGQKVEFLVSFYNNEISEKSEIFDDQFSVERPDGSNFTLKIRSTKLEDSAMYFCASSEDGKRGYEQYFGPGTRLTVT.

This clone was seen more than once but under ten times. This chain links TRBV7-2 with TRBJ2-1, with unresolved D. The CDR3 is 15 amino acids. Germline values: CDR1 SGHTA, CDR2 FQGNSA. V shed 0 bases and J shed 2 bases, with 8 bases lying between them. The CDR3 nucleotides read TGTGCCAGCAGCTTAGCGCGGTTAACCTACAATGAGCAGTTCTTC. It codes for CASSLARLTYNEQFF.

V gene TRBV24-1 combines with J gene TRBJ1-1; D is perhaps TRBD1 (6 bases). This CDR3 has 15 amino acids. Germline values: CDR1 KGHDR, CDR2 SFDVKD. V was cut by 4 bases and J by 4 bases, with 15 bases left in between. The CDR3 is CATSDPVTGGTEAFF. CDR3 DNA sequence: TGTGCCACCAGTGACCCAGTGACAGGAGGCACTGAAGCTTTCTTT.

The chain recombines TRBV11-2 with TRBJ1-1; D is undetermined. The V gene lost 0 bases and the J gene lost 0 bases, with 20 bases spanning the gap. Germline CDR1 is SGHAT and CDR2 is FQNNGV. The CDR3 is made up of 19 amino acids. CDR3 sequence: CASSLDYRAGGLLNTEAFF. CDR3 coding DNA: TGTGCCAGCAGCTTAGATTACAGAGCGGGAGGGCTCCTGAACACTGAAGCTTTCTTT.

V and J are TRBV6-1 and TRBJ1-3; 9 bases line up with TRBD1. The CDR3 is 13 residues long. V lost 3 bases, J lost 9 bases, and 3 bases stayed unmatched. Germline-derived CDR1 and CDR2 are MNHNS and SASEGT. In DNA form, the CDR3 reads TGTGCCAGCAGTGAGGGGGACAGGGCCACCATATATTTT. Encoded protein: CASSEGDRATIYF.

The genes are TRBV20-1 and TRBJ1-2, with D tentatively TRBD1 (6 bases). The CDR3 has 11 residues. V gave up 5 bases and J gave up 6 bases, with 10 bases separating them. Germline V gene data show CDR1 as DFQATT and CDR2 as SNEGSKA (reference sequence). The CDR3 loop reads CSAVQGNGYTF. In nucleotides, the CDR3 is TGCAGTGCTGTGCAGGGGAATGGCTACACCTTC.

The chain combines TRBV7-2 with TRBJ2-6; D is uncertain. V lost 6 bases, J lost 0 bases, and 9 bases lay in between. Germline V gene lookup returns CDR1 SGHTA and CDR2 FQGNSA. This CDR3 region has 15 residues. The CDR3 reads CASRPQFSGANVLTF. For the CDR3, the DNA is TGTGCCAGCAGGCCACAGTTCTCTGGGGCCAACGTCCTGACTTTC.

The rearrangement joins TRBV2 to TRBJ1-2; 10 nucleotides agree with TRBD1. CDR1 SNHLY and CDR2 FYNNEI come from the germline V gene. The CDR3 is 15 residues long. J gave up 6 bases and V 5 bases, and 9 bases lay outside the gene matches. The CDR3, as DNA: TGTGCCAGCAGTCGGGACAGGGGATATGCAGATGGCTACACCTTC. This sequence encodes CASSRDRGYADGYTF.

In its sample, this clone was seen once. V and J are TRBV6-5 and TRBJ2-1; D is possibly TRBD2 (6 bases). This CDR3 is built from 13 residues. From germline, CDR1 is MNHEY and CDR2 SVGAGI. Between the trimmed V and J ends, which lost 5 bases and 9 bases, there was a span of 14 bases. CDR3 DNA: TGTGCCAGCAGTACCCTTTTGGGGGGTGAGCAGTTCTTC. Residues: CASSTLLGGEQFF.

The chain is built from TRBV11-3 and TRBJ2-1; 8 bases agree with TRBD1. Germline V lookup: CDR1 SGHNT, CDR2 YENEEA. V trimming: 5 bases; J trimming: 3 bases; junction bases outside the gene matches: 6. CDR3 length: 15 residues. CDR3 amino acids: CASSPGQGYYNEQFF. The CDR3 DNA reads TGTGCCAGCAGCCCAGGACAGGGTTACTACAATGAGCAGTTCTTC.

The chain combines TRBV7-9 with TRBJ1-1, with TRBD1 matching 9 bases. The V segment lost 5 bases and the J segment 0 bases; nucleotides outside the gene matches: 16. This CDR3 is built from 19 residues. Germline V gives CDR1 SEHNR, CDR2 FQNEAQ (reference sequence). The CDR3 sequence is CASSPSPGQGNALNTEAFF. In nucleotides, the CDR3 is TGTGCCAGCAGCCCTAGTCCCGGACAGGGGAACGCATTGAACACTGAAGCTTTCTTT.

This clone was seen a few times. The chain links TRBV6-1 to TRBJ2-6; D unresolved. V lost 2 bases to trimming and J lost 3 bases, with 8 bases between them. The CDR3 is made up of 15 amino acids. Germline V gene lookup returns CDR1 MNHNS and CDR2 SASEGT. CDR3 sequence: CASSENLGGANVLTF. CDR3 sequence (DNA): TGTGCCAGCAGTGAAAATCTCGGTGGGGCCAACGTCCTGACTTTC.

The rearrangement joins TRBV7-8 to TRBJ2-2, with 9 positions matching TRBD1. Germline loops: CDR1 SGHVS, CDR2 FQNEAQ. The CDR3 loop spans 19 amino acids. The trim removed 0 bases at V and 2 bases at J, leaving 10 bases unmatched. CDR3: CASSLAIFNRGLNTGELFF. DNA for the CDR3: TGTGCCAGCAGCTTAGCGATATTTAACAGGGGGCTTAACACCGGGGAGCTGTTTTTT.

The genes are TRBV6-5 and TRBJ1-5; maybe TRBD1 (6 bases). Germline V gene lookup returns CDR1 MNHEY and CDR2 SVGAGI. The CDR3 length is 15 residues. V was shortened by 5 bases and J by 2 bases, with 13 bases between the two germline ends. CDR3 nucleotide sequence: TGTGCCAGCAGTCAAACAGGGATGGGCAATCAGCCCCAGCATTTT. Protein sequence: CASSQTGMGNQPQHF.